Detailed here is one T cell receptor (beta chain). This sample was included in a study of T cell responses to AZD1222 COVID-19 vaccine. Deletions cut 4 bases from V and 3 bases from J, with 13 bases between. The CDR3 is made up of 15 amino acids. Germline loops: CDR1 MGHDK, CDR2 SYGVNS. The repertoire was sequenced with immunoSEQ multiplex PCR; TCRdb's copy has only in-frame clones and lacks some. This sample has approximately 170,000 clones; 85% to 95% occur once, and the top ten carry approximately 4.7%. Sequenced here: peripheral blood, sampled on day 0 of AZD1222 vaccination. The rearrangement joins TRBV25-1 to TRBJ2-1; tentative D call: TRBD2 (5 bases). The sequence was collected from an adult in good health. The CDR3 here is CASSAPPGFYNEQFF. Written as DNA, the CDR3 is TGTGCCAGCAGTGCTCCCCCGGGGTTCTACAATGAGCAGTTCTTC.